The 21 T cell receptor beta chains presented below share a single source sample, sequenced in a study of T cell responses to AZD1222 COVID-19 vaccine. Using immunoSEQ multiplex PCR, the repertoire was profiled, and TCRdb retains in-frame clones only, with some absent. Here the sample spans 110,000 to 150,000 clones, roughly 90% being singletons. The input for sequencing was peripheral blood, taken on day 0 of AZD1222 vaccination. The source is an adult in good health.

The gene calls are TRBV6-2 or TRBV6-3 and TRBJ2-2; 8 bases are a match to TRBD1. This CDR3 is built from 21 residues. Germline values: CDR1 MNHEY, CDR2 SVGEGT. Losses at the gene ends were 6 bases for V and 5 bases for J; bases not matched to a gene: 26. CDR3 in amino acids: CASSHGPRVGQGARGTGELFF. The CDR3 DNA sequence: TGTGCCAGCAGCCACGGCCCCAGGGTTGGCCAGGGGGCGAGGGGAACCGGGGAGCTGTTTTTT.

The CDR3 DNA follows: TGTGCCATCTGGGACCGAGGAACTGAAAAACTGTTTTTT. This codes for CAIWDRGTEKLFF. The chain employs TRBV7-7 and TRBJ1-4; a weak D match, TRBD1 (5 bases). The CDR3 is made up of 13 amino acids. V was pared by 10 bases and J by 7 bases, with 16 bases between. CDR1 is SSHAT and CDR2 is FNYEAQ in the germline V gene (reference sequence).

V usage is TRBV2 and J usage is TRBJ2-7, with TRBD2 matching 11 bases. Trimming removed 6 bases from V and 7 bases from J; junction bases left unmatched: 5. Per the germline V gene, CDR1 is SNHLY and CDR2 is FYNNEI. This CDR3 contains 13 residues. CDR3 coding DNA: TGTGCCAGCAGCGAACTAGCGGGGGCTGAGCAGTACTTC. This codes for CASSELAGAEQYF.

V usage is TRBV9 and J usage is TRBJ1-1; 7 nucleotides align to TRBD1. Germline CDR1 is SGDLS and CDR2 is YYNGEE. The CDR3 is made up of 16 amino acids. Trimming cost V 0 bases and J 2 bases; bases outside gene matches: 7. The CDR3 loop reads CASSVARAGGNTEAFF. CDR3 bases: TGTGCCAGCAGCGTAGCTCGGGCAGGGGGTAACACTGAAGCTTTCTTT.

The chain recombines TRBV5-6 with TRBJ2-2, with D unclear. The CDR3 length is 13 residues. From germline, CDR1 is SGHDT and CDR2 YYEEEE. V was trimmed by 2 bases and J by 4 bases, leaving 6 bases between them. The DNA of the CDR3 is TGTGCCAGCAGCTTTGAGAGCACCGGGGAGCTGTTTTTT. It yields the protein CASSFESTGELFF.

This clone was recorded only once. The rearrangement joins TRBV7-3 to TRBJ2-1; 7 bases are a match to TRBD2. V shed 5 bases and J 4 bases; nucleotides not matched to a gene: 5. CDR1 and CDR2 (germline): SGHTA, FQGTGA. The CDR3 totals 14 residues. DNA for the CDR3: TGTGCCAGCAGCCCCCAGCGGGATTACAATGAGCAGTTCTTC. Its translation: CASSPQRDYNEQFF. Drawing the rest from reference TRBV7-3 and TRBJ2-1, the complete variable domain is GAGVSQTPSNKVTEKGKYVELRCDPISGHTALYWYRQSLGQGPEFLIYFQGTGAADDSGLPNDRFFAVRPEGSVSTLKIQRTERGDSAVYLCASSPQRDYNEQFFGPGTRLTVL.

The chain joins TRBV12-3 or TRBV12-4 to TRBJ1-6, with D unresolved. V was cut by 2 bases and J by 8 bases, with 7 bases left in between. The CDR3 length is 13 residues. The CDR3 DNA follows: TGTGCCAGCAGTTTATCCCGGGATTCACCCCTCCACTTT. It yields the protein CASSLSRDSPLHF.

This chain connects TRBV14 to TRBJ1-1, with D unresolved. The CDR3 spans 14 residues. V lost 3 bases and J lost 1, with 9 bases in between. In germline, CDR1 is SGHDN, CDR2 FVKESK. The CDR3 loop reads CASSQVLGNTEAFF. The DNA for the CDR3 is TGTGCCAGCAGCCAGGTACTCGGGAACACTGAAGCTTTCTTT.

This clone was detected only once. This chain links TRBV30 with TRBJ1-2, with 7 positions matching TRBD1. CDR1 and CDR2 (germline): GTSNPN, SVGIG (reference sequence). V shed 5 bases, J shed 3 bases, and the junction held 6 bases outside the gene matches. The CDR3 length is 13 residues. The CDR3 loop is CAWAGQAYYGYTF. DNA for the CDR3: TGTGCCTGGGCAGGACAGGCATACTATGGCTACACCTTC.

This clone has only one observation. This chain uses TRBV5-4 with TRBJ1-1; 8 bases are a match to TRBD1. V shed 5 bases and J 0 bases; nucleotides not matched to a gene: 9. The CDR3 runs to 16 residues. Germline V gene lookup returns CDR1 SGHNT and CDR2 YYREEE (reference sequence). The CDR3 loop reads CASSSHRGELNTEAFF. CDR3 sequence (DNA): TGTGCCAGCAGTTCCCACAGGGGGGAGTTGAACACTGAAGCTTTCTTT.

V usage is TRBV4-2 and J usage is TRBJ1-2, with D perhaps TRBD1 (5 bases). With 3 bases removed from V and 10 bases from J, the gap between germline ends came to 15 bases. Germline CDR1 reads LGHNA; CDR2 reads YNFKEQ. The CDR3 runs to 13 residues. The DNA of the CDR3 is TGTGCCAGCAGCCAGTTGCAGGGTATTGACTACACCTTC. Translated: CASSQLQGIDYTF.

This rearrangement joins TRBV7-2 to TRBJ2-5; D is possibly TRBD2 (5 bases). Germline CDR1 and CDR2: SGHTA and FQGNSA. With 2 bases removed from V and 0 bases from J, the gap between germline ends came to 22 bases. The CDR3 is made up of 19 amino acids. CDR3 loop: CASSLSPPFFGVNQETQYF. The CDR3 nucleotides read TGTGCCAGCAGCTTATCTCCCCCCTTTTTCGGGGTCAACCAAGAGACCCAGTACTTC.

This clone turned up a few times. The chain uses TRBV6-2 or TRBV6-3 and TRBJ2-5; perhaps TRBD2 as D (5 bases). The V gene's germline CDR1 is MNHEY and CDR2 SVGEGT. The CDR3 loop spans 15 amino acids. Trimming took off 5 bases at V and 2 bases at J, with 15 bases between the two ends. The CDR3 nucleotides are TGTGCCAGCAGTCAACCCGCGGGTCCACAAGAGACCCAGTACTTC. Translation: CASSQPAGPQETQYF.

The rearrangement uses TRBV19 and TRBJ1-2; D ambiguous. CDR1 is LNHDA and CDR2 is SQIVND in the germline V gene (reference sequence). The V end was cut by 1 base, the J end by 5 bases, with 14 bases between. The length of the CDR3 is 15 residues. The CDR3 DNA sequence: TGTGCCAGTAGTATAGGCCCCAGGTACTTTTATGGCTACACCTTC. It translates to CASSIGPRYFYGYTF.

The chain uses TRBV7-2 and TRBJ1-6, with 11 bases lining up with TRBD1. Germline V gene sequence: CDR1 SGHTA, CDR2 FQGNSA. V dropped 5 bases and J dropped 9; count of bases not matched to a gene: 3. The CDR3 extends over 14 amino acids. DNA of the CDR3: TGTGCCAGCAGCGGTGGACAGGGGGCTTCACCCCTCCACTTT. Protein: CASSGGQGASPLHF.

The rearrangement links TRBV3-1 (or the pseudogene TRBV3-2) to TRBJ1-3; D is unclear. Germline V CDR1 and CDR2: LGHDT, YNNKEL (reference sequence). CDR3 length equals 14 residues. Trimming removed 4 bases at V and 9 bases at J, with 16 bases between. In nucleotides, the CDR3 is TGTGCCAGCAGCCCCCAGCCCCGATTAGGCACCATATATTTT. Translating gives CASSPQPRLGTIYF.

The chain has TRBV5-1 and TRBJ2-3; 12 bases are shared with TRBD2. The CDR3 totals 16 residues. Germline-derived CDR1 and CDR2 are SGHRS and YFSETQ. V lost 4 bases, J lost 5 bases, and 8 bases stayed unmatched. In DNA, the CDR3 is TGCGCCAGCAGCGTAACACTAGCGGGAGGTCAAGATACGCAGTATTTT. Encoded protein: CASSVTLAGGQDTQYF.

The chain joins TRBV4-3 to TRBJ1-2; 7 bases are shared with TRBD1. The trim removed 0 bases at V and 5 bases at J, leaving 12 bases unmatched. The CDR3 totals 17 residues. Per germline, CDR1 LGHNA and CDR2 YSLEER. The CDR3 loop reads CASSQDHFPQGLYGYTF. CDR3 sequence (DNA): TGCGCCAGCAGCCAAGACCACTTCCCACAGGGGCTTTATGGCTACACCTTC.

The V gene is TRBV13, the J gene TRBJ2-7; D is undetermined. The germline V gene has CDR1 PRHDT and CDR2 FYEKMQ (reference sequence). This CDR3 comprises 14 residues. V lost 8 bases and J 0 bases, leaving 14 bases between the germline ends. The CDR3 coding sequence is TGTGCCAGCCGCCCCAGACACCGCTCCTACGAGCAGTACTTC. The encoded protein is CASRPRHRSYEQYF.

This clone was detected a few times. The rearrangement uses TRBV5-5 and TRBJ1-5; D is perhaps TRBD1 (5 bases). The germline V and J ends were trimmed by 0 bases and 7 bases, with 14 bases remaining between them. The length of the CDR3 is 15 residues. Germline CDR1 is SGHKS and CDR2 is YYEKEE (reference sequence). The CDR3, as DNA: TGTGCCAGCAGCTTGGACCCAGCCAGGGACCAGCCCCAGCATTTT. As protein: CASSLDPARDQPQHF.

This chain links TRBV11-2 with TRBJ2-7; 9 nucleotides agree with TRBD2. V shed 2 bases and J 2 bases; nucleotides not matched to a gene: 4. Looked up from germline, CDR1 is SGHAT and CDR2 is FQNNGV. This CDR3 contains 15 residues. The CDR3 DNA follows: TGTGCCAGCAGCTTAAGGCTAGCGGGGACCTACGAGCAGTACTTC. Protein sequence: CASSLRLAGTYEQYF.